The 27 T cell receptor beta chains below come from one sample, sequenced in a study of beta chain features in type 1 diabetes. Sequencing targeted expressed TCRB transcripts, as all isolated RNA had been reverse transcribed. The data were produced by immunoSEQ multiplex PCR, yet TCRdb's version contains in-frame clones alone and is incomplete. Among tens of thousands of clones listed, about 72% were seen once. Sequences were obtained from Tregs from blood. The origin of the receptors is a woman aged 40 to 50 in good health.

In nucleotides, the CDR3 is TGTGCCAGCAGGTCATTGTTAGGGACACCCAACTCGGCGCAGTACTTC. Protein: CASRSLLGTPNSAQYF. J is TRBJ2-7 and V is TRBV27; D is possibly TRBD1 (6 bases). This CDR3 is built from 16 residues. V dropped 6 bases and J dropped 9 bases, with 27 bases sitting between them. CDR1 is MNHEY, CDR2 SMNVEV, per germline (reference sequence).

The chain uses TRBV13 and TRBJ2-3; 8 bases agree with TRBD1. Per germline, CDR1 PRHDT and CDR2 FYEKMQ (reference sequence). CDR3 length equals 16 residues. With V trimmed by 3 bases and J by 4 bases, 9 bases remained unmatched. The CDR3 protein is CASSLWTGILPDTQYF. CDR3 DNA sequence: TGTGCCAGCAGCTTGTGGACAGGGATTTTACCAGATACGCAGTATTTT. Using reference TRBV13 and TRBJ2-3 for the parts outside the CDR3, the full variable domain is AAGVIQSPRHLIKEKRETATLKCYPIPRHDTVYWYQQGPGQDPQFLISFYEKMQSDKGSIPDRFSAQQFSDYHSELNMSSLELGDSALYFCASSLWTGILPDTQYFGPGTRLTVL.

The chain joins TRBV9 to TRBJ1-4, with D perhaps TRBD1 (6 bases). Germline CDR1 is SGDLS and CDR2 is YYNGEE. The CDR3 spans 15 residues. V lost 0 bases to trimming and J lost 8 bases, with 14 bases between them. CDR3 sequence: CASSVAGGLGEKLFF. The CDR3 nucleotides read TGTGCCAGCAGCGTAGCGGGGGGCCTTGGCGAAAAACTGTTTTTT. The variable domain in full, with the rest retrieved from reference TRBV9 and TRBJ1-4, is DSGVTQTPKHLITATGQRVTLRCSPRSGDLSVYWYQQSLDQGLQFLIQYYNGEERAKGNILERFSAQQFPDLHSELNLSSLELGDSALYFCASSVAGGLGEKLFFGSGTQLSVL.

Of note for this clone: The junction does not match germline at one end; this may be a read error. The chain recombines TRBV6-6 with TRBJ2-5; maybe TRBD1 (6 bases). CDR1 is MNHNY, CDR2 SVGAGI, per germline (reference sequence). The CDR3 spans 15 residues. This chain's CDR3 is CASSYGQGSQGTQYF. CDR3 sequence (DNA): TGTGCCAGCAGTTATGGGCAGGGGAGCCAAGGGACCCAGTACTTC.

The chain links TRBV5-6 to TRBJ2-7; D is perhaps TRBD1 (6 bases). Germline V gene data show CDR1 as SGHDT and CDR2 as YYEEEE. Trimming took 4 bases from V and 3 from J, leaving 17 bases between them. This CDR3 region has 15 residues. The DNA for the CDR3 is TGTGCCAGCAGCCTACAGGGTGACGGCAACTACGAGCAGTACTTC. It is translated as CASSLQGDGNYEQYF. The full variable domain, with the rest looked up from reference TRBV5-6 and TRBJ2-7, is DAGVTQSPTHLIKTRGQQVTLRCSPKSGHDTVSWYQQALGQGPQFIFQYYEEEERQRGNFPDRFSGHQFPNYSSELNVNALLLGDSALYLCASSLQGDGNYEQYFGPGTRLTVT.

The CDR3: CASSKLAGMYNEQFF. CDR3 nucleotides: TGCGCCAGCAGCAAACTAGCGGGGATGTACAATGAGCAGTTCTTC. The J gene is TRBJ2-1, the V gene TRBV5-1; 10 nucleotides agree with TRBD2. The CDR3 runs 15 residues. V lost 4 bases and J lost 4; bases outside the gene matches: 5. From germline, CDR1 is SGHRS and CDR2 YFSETQ.

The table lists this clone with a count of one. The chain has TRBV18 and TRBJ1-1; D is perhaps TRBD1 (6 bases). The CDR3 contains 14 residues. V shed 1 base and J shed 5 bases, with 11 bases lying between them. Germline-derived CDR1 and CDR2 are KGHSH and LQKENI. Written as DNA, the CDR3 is TGTGCCAGCTCACCACGGACAGAAGGGACTGAAGCTTTCTTT. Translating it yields CASSPRTEGTEAFF.

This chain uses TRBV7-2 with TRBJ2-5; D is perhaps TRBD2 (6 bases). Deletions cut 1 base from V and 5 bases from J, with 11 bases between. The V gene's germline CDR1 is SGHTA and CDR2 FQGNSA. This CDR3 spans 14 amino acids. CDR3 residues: CASSLGIGRETQYF. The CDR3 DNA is TGTGCCAGCAGCTTAGGTATAGGGAGGGAGACCCAGTACTTC.

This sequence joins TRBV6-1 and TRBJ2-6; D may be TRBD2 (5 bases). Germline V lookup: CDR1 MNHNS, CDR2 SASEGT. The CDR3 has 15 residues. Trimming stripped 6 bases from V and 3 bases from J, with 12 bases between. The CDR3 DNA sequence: TGTGCCAGCAGACCCCCGGGGATTGGGGCCAACGTCCTGACTTTC. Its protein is CASRPPGIGANVLTF.

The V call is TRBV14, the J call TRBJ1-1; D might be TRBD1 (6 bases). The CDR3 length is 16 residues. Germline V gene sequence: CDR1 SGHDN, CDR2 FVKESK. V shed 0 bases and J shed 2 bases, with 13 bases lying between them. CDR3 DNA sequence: TGTGCCAGCAGCCAAGAGAGATACAGGGTCAACACTGAAGCTTTCTTT. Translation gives CASSQERYRVNTEAFF.

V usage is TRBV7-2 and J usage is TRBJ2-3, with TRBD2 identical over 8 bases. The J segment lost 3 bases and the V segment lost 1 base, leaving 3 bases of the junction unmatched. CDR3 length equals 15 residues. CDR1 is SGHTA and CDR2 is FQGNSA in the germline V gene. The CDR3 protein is CASSLVGGVTDTQYF. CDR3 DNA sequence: TGTGCCAGCAGCTTAGTCGGGGGGGTTACAGATACGCAGTATTTT. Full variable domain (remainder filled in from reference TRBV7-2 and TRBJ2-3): GAGVSQSPSNKVTEKGKDVELRCDPISGHTALYWYRQSLGQGLEFLIYFQGNSAPDKSGLPSDRFSAERTGGSVSTLTIQRTQQEDSAVYLCASSLVGGVTDTQYFGPGTRLTVL.

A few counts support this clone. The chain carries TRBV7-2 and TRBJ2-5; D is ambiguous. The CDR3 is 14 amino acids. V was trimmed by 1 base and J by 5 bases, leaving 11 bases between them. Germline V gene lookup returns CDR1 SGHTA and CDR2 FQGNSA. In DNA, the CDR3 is TGTGCCAGCAGCTTAGATGCGGTTAGGGAGACCCAGTACTTC. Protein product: CASSLDAVRETQYF. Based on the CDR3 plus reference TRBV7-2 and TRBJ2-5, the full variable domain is GAGVSQSPSNKVTEKGKDVELRCDPISGHTALYWYRQSLGQGLEFLIYFQGNSAPDKSGLPSDRFSAERTGGSVSTLTIQRTQQEDSAVYLCASSLDAVRETQYFGPGTRLLVL.

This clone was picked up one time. The CDR3 DNA sequence: TGCGCCAGCAGTGAGTCGAGGGCAGGGGGCTACGAGCAGTACTTC. Its translation is CASSESRAGGYEQYF. This chain connects TRBV10-2 to TRBJ2-5; 7 bases line up with TRBD1. Judging by the DNA end, TRBJ2-7 fits better; the J call may be wrong. CDR1 and CDR2 (germline): WSHSY, SAAADI. This CDR3 region has 15 residues.

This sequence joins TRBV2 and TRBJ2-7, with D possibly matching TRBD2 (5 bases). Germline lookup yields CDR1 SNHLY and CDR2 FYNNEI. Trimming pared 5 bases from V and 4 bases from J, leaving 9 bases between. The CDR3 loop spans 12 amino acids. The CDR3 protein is CASSYTGYEQYF. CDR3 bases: TGTGCCAGCAGTTATACGGGATACGAGCAGTACTTC.

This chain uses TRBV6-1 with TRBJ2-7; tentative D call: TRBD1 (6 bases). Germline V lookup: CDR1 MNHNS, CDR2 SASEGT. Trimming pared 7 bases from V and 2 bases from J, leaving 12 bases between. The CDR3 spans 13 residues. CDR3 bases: TGTGCCAGCAAGACGACAGGTACCTACGAGCAGTACTTC. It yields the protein CASKTTGTYEQYF.

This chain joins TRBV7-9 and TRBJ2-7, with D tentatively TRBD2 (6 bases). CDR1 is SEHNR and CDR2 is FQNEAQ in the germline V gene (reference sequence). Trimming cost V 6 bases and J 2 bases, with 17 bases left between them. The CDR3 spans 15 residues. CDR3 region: CASRLAGTGPYEQYF. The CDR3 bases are TGTGCCAGCAGACTAGCCGGGACGGGACCCTACGAGCAGTACTTC.

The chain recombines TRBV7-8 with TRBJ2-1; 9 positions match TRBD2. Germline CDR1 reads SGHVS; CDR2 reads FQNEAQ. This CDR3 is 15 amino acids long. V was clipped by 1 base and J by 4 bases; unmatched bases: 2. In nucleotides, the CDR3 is TGTGCCAGCAGCTTAGGACTAGCGGATTACAATGAGCAGTTCTTC. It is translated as CASSLGLADYNEQFF.

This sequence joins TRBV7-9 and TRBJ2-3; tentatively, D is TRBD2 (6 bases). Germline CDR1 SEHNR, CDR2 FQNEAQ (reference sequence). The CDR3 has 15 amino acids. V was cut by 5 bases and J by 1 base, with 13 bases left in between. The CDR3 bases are TGTGCCAGCAGCCGCGGCGGGGTACGCACAGATACGCAGTATTTT. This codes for CASSRGGVRTDTQYF.

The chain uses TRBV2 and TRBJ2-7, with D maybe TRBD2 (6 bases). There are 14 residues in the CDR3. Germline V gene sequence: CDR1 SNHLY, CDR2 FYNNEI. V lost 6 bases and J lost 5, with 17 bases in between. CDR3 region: CASSGGSRVDEQYF. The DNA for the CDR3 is TGTGCCAGCAGCGGGGGTTCGAGAGTCGACGAGCAGTACTTC.

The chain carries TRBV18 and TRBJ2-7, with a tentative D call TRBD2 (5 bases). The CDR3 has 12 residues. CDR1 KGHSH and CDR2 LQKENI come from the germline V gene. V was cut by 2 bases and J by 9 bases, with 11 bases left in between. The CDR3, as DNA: TGTGCCAGCTCACCAGACCGGGAATCGCAGTACTTC. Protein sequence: CASSPDRESQYF.

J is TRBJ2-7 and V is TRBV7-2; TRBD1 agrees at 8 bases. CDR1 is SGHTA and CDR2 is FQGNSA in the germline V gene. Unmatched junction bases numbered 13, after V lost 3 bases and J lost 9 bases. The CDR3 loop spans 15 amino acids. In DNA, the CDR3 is TGTGCCAGCAGCTTGGGGACAGGATATGTTGAGGGGCAGTACTTC. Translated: CASSLGTGYVEGQYF.

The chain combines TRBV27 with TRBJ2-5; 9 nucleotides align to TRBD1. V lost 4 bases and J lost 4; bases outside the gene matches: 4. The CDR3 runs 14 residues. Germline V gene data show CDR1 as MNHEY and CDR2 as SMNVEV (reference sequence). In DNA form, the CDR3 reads TGTGCCAGCAGTTATTGGGACAGGGTAGAGACCCAGTACTTC. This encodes CASSYWDRVETQYF.

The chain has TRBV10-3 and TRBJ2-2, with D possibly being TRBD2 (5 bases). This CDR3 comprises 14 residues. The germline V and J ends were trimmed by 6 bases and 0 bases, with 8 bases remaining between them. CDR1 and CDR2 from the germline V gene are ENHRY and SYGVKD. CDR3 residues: CAIREVANTGELFF. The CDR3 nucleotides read TGTGCCATCAGGGAGGTCGCGAACACCGGGGAGCTGTTTTTT.

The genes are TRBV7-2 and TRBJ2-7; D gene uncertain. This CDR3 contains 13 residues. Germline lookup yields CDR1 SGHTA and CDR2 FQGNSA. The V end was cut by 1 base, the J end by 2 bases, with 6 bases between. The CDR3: CASSLVGPYEQYF. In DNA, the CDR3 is TGTGCCAGCAGCTTAGTTGGCCCCTACGAGCAGTACTTC.

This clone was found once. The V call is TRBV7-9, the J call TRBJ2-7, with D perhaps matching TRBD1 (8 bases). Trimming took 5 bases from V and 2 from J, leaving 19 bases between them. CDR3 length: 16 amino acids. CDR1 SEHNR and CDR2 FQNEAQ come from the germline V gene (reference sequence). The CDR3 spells CASSDIRTGRAYEQYF. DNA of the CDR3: TGTGCCAGCAGCGATATCAGGACAGGGAGGGCCTACGAGCAGTACTTC.

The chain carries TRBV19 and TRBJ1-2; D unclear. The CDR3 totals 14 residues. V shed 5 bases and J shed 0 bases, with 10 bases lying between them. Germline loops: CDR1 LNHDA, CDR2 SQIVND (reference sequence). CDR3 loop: CASSRTHSNYGYTF. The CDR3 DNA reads TGTGCCAGTAGTCGAACCCACTCTAACTATGGCTACACCTTC.

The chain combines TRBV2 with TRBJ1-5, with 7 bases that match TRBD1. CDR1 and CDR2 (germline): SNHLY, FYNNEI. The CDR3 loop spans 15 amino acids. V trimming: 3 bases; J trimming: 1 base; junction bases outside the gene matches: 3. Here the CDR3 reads CASSELDRSNQPQHF. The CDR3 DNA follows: TGTGCCAGCAGTGAGTTGGACAGGAGCAATCAGCCCCAGCATTTT.